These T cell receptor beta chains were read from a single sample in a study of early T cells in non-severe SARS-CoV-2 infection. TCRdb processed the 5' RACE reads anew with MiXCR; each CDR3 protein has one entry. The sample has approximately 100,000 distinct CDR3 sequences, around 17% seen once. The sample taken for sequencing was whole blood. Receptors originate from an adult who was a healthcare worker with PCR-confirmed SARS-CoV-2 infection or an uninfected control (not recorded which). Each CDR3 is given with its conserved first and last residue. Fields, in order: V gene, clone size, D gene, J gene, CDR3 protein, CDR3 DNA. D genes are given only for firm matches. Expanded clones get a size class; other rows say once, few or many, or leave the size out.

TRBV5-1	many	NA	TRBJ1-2	CASSLTEANYGYTF	TGCGCCAGCAGCCTGACAGAAGCTAACTATGGCTACACCTTC
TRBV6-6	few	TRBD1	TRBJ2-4	CASSYSTGSLAKNIQYF	TGTGCCAGCAGTTACTCGACAGGGAGCCTAGCCAAAAACATTCAGTACTTC
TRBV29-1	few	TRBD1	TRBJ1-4	CSVADRGGEKLFF	TGCAGCGTAGCGGACAGGGGAGGAGAAAAACTGTTTTTT
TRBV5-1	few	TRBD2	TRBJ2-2	CASAPVGTSGTGELFF	TGCGCCAGCGCCCCCGTCGGGACTAGCGGTACCGGGGAGCTGTTTTTT
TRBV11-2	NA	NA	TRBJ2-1	CASSLVRGRYNEQFF	TGTGCCAGCAGCTTAGTCAGGGGAAGATACAATGAGCAGTTCTTC
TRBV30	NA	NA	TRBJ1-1	CAWSVSHRNTEAFF	TGTGCCTGGAGTGTGTCACACCGGAACACTGAAGCTTTCTTT
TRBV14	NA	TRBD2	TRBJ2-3	CASSQDPSGSLPYF	TGTGCCAGCAGCCAAGATCCTAGCGGGAGCTTACCGTATTTT
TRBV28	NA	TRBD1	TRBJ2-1	CASSPLGTAYNEQFF	TGTGCCAGCAGCCCTCTTGGGACAGCGTACAATGAGCAGTTCTTC
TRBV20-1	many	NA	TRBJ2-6	CSATDMRDFSGANVLTF	TGCAGTGCCACTGACATGAGGGACTTCTCTGGGGCCAACGTCCTGACTTTC
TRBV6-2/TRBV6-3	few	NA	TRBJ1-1	CASNQGNTEAFF	TGTGCCAGCAACCAGGGGAACACTGAAGCTTTCTTT
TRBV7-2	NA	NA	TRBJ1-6	CASSLQGSAHNSPLHF	TGTGCCAGCAGCCTACAGGGAAGCGCCCATAATTCACCCCTCCACTTT
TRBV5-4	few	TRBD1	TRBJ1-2	CASSPGQGSPGYTF	TGTGCCAGCAGCCCGGGACAGGGGAGTCCTGGCTACACCTTC
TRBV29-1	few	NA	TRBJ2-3	CSVEGARNPDTQYF	TGCAGCGTTGAAGGAGCCAGAAACCCTGATACGCAGTATTTT
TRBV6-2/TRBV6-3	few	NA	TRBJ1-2	CASSYSLSESGGYTF	TGTGCCAGCAGTTACTCTTTGTCGGAAAGTGGTGGCTACACCTTC
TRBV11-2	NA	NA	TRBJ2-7	CASSLAGVEEQYF	TGTGCCAGCAGCTTAGCAGGGGTGGAAGAGCAGTACTTC
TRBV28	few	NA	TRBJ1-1	CASSLGVVSEAFF	TGTGCCAGCAGTTTAGGTGTGGTGAGTGAAGCTTTCTTT
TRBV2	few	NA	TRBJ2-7	CASTLPGSYEQYF	TGTGCCAGCACTCTCCCGGGCAGCTACGAGCAGTACTTC
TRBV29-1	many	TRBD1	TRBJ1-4	CSVYPTGTNEKLFF	TGCAGCGTGTACCCGACAGGGACTAATGAAAAACTGTTTTTT
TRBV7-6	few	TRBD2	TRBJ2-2	CASSTPGLETGELFF	TGTGCCAGCAGCACGCCGGGACTAGAGACCGGGGAGCTGTTTTTT
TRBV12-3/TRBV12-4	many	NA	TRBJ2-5	CASSSRETQYF	TGTGCCAGCAGTTCAAGAGAGACCCAGTACTTC
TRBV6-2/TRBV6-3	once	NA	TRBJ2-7	CASIHRDSSYEQYF	TGTGCCAGCATTCACCGGGACTCGTCCTACGAGCAGTACTTC
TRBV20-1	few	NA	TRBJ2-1	CSALSPGSYNEQFF	TGCAGTGCCCTGTCGCCTGGCTCCTACAATGAGCAGTTCTTC
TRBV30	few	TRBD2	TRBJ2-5	CAWSTLAGGGETQYF	TGTGCCTGGAGTACTTTGGCGGGAGGAGGAGAGACCCAGTACTTC
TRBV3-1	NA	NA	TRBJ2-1	CASSPGGRYNEQFF	TGTGCCAGCAGCCCCGGTGGGCGCTACAATGAGCAGTTCTTC
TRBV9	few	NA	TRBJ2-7	CASSVGGSYNEQYF	TGTGCCAGCAGCGTAGGGGGGAGTTACAACGAGCAGTACTTC
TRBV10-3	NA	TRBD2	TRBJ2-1	CAISEPPGLAGGNEQFF	TGTGCCATCAGTGAGCCCCCCGGACTAGCGGGAGGGAATGAGCAGTTCTTC
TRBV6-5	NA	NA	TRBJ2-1	CASSYGGRHNEQFF	TGTGCCAGCAGTTACGGGGGGCGACACAATGAGCAGTTCTTC
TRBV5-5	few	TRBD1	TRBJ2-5	CASSFLTGKETQYF	TGTGCCAGCAGCTTCCTGACAGGGAAAGAGACCCAGTACTTC
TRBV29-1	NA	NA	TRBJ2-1	CSAGNNEQFF	TGCAGCGCTGGGAACAATGAGCAGTTCTTC
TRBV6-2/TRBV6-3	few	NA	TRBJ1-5	CASSLPGYNQPQHF	TGTGCCAGCAGCCTCCCCGGGTACAATCAGCCCCAGCATTTT
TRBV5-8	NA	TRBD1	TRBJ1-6	CASSPRTGEERAYNSPLHF	TGTGCCAGCAGCCCTCGGACAGGGGAAGAGAGGGCCTATAATTCACCCCTCCACTTT
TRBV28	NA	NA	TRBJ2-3	CASTTPPRGRSTDTQYF	TGTGCCAGCACCACACCGCCCCGGGGGAGGAGCACAGATACGCAGTATTTT
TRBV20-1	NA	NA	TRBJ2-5	CSARGTHDETQYF	TGCAGTGCTAGGGGGACACATGACGAGACCCAGTACTTC
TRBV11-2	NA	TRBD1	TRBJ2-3	CASSLAHRGGTDTQYF	TGTGCCAGCAGCTTAGCCCACAGGGGAGGCACAGATACGCAGTATTTT
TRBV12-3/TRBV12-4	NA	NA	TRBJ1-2	CASTVGPLYGYTF	TGTGCCAGCACTGTGGGGCCGCTCTATGGCTACACCTTC
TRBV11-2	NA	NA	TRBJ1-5	CASSFGQQPQHF	TGTGCCAGCAGCTTTGGGCAGCAGCCCCAGCATTTT
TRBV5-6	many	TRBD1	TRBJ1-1	CASTLNRQGRNTEAFF	TGTGCCAGCACCCTCAATAGACAGGGGCGGAACACTGAAGCTTTCTTT
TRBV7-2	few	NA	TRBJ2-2	CASSLGWASGELFF	TGTGCCAGCAGCTTAGGCTGGGCTTCCGGGGAGCTGTTTTTT
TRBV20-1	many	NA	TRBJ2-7	CSATLTAGGYEQYF	TGCAGTGCTACATTGACAGCCGGAGGGTACGAGCAGTACTTC
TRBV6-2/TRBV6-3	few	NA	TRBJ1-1	CASSYGRLEAFF	TGTGCCAGCAGTTACGGGCGTCTAGAAGCTTTCTTT
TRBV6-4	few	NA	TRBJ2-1	CASSALAAWSNEQFF	TGTGCCAGCAGTGCCCTGGCTGCATGGAGCAATGAGCAGTTCTTC
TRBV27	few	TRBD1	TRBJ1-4	CASSPTRQGLGEKLFF	TGTGCCAGCAGCCCGACCAGACAGGGCTTGGGAGAAAAACTGTTTTTT
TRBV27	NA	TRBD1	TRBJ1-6	CASSFRGQGLSSYNSPLHF	TGTGCCAGCAGTTTTAGGGGACAGGGGTTGAGCTCCTATAATTCACCCCTCCACTTT
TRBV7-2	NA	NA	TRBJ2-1	CASSFANEQFF	TGTGCCAGCAGCTTTGCAAATGAGCAGTTCTTC
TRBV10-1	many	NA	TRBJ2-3	CASSELGTNTDTQYF	TGCGCCAGCAGTGAGTTGGGGACGAACACAGATACGCAGTATTTT
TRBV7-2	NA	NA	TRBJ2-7	CASRWAAVRDEQYF	TGTGCCAGTCGGTGGGCGGCGGTCCGGGACGAGCAGTACTTC
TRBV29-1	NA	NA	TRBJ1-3	CSVTERAGNTIYF	TGCAGCGTAACTGAGCGAGCTGGAAACACCATATATTTT
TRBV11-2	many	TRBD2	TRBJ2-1	CASSPSGRGNNEQFF	TGTGCCAGCAGCCCTAGCGGGAGGGGCAACAATGAGCAGTTCTTC
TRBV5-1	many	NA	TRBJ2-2	CASSRGGTANTGELFF	TGCGCCAGCAGCCGGGGCGGGACCGCGAACACCGGGGAGCTGTTTTTT
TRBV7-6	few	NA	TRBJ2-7	CASSLASAGQEQYF	TGTGCCAGCAGCTTAGCGTCGGCGGGGCAGGAGCAGTACTTC
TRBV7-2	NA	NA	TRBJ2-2	CASSDWTSNTGELFF	TGTGCCAGCAGCGATTGGACCTCGAACACCGGGGAGCTGTTTTTT
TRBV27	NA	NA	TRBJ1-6	CASSLYGPPVSYNSPLHF	TGTGCCAGCAGTTTATACGGACCGCCGGTCTCCTATAATTCACCCCTCCACTTT
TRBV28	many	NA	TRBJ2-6	CASIPGRWGSGANVLTF	TGTGCCAGCATACCGGGACGGTGGGGCTCTGGGGCCAACGTCCTGACTTTC
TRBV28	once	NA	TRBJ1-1	CASSLENFNAEAFF	TGTGCCAGCAGTTTGGAAAATTTTAATGCTGAAGCTTTCTTT
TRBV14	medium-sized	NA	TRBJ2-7	CASSQDIEQYF	TGTGCCAGCAGCCAAGATATCGAGCAGTACTTC
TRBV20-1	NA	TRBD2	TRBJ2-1	CSATTSGRNEQFF	TGCAGTGCAACGACTAGCGGGAGGAATGAGCAGTTCTTC
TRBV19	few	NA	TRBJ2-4	CASSIGEDNPKNIQYF	TGTGCCAGTAGTATTGGTGAGGACAACCCCAAAAACATTCAGTACTTC
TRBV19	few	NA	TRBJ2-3	CASSIDLRDTQYF	TGTGCCAGTAGTATAGATCTGCGAGATACGCAGTATTTT
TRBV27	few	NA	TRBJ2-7	CASSPWSAYEQYF	TGTGCCAGCAGTCCTTGGTCAGCCTACGAGCAGTACTTC